A selection of T cell receptor beta chains follows, all from one sample in a study of response to subunit inactivated influenza vaccine. TCRdb reprocessed the RT-PCR reads via MiXCR and lists one record per CDR3 protein. This table has around 540,000 distinct CDR3 sequences, about an eighth appearing once. The material was PBMCs from blood, obtained on the day of vaccination. The receptor source for this set is a man aged 50 to 60 who received an inactivated influenza vaccine. CDR3s include the opening cysteine and the closing phenylalanine or tryptophan. Each record gives: D gene, clone size, V gene, J gene, CDR3 DNA, CDR3 protein. A D gene is named only where the DNA matches it firmly. Size tells how often a clone was seen (once, few, many) or the class of an expanded clone, and some rows leave it out.

-	-	TRBV6-2/TRBV6-3	TRBJ1-2	TGTGCCAGCAATACGAACAGAGGGTACGGATATGGCTACACCTTC	CASNTNRGYGYGYTF
-	few	TRBV18	TRBJ2-1	TGTGCCAGCACGGAGGGAGTTACCTACAATGAGCAGTTCTTC	CASTEGVTYNEQFF
-	-	TRBV20-1	TRBJ2-7	TGCAGTGCTCTCGCCAAGGGGGTGGAGGCGTACTTC	CSALAKGVEAYF
-	-	TRBV5-6	TRBJ2-3	TGTGCCAGCAGCTTGGATTGGGGATCCACAGATACGCAGTATTTT	CASSLDWGSTDTQYF
-	-	TRBV24-1	TRBJ2-1	TGTGCCACCAGTGATTTACCCCCAGACACGCTGCACAATGAGCAGTTCTTC	CATSDLPPDTLHNEQFF
TRBD2	-	TRBV7-2	TRBJ2-7	TGTGCCAGCAGCTTAGGTGGGGCTAGCGGAGTCTACGAGCAGTACTTC	CASSLGGASGVYEQYF
-	many	TRBV7-2	TRBJ2-3	TGTGCCAGCAGCTTAGTCGTGGCTAGTCGCAGCACAGATACGCAGTATTTT	CASSLVVASRSTDTQYF
-	many	TRBV11-2	TRBJ2-5	TGTGCCAGCAGCCGATCAGAGACCCAGTACTTC	CASSRSETQYF
-	-	TRBV29-1	TRBJ2-7	TGCAGCGTTTCCGGGACACCCTCCTCCTACGAGCAGTACTTC	CSVSGTPSSYEQYF
-	few	TRBV25-1	TRBJ2-1	TGTGCCAGCAGTGAGTCGGCCCAGGGCAATGAGCAGTTCTTC	CASSESAQGNEQFF
-	many	TRBV24-1	TRBJ2-1	TGTGCCACCGTGGGCGGGAATTCCTACAATGAGCAGTTCTTC	CATVGGNSYNEQFF
-	-	TRBV3-1	TRBJ2-7	TGTGCCAGCAGCCCCCGAGAAGGGGGACCCTCCTACGAGCAGTACTTC	CASSPREGGPSYEQYF
-	-	TRBV6-2/TRBV6-3	TRBJ1-3	TGTGCCAGCACTGAGGAGGAAGGGCACTCTGGAAACACCATATATTTT	CASTEEEGHSGNTIYF
TRBD1	-	TRBV7-2	TRBJ2-7	TGTGCCAGCAGCACCGGGACAGGCTACGAGCAGTACTTC	CASSTGTGYEQYF
TRBD1	few	TRBV5-5	TRBJ2-1	TGTGCCAGCAGCTTTATAGGGACAGGGGTTTCCTCCTACAATGAGCAGTTCTTC	CASSFIGTGVSSYNEQFF
TRBD2	-	TRBV7-8	TRBJ2-3	TGTGCCAGCAGCTTTCGGACTAGCGGGGGCACAGATACGCAGTATTTT	CASSFRTSGGTDTQYF
TRBD2	few	TRBV27	TRBJ2-3	TGTGCCGTTCGCCCCGCGGGAGTTAAGTCAGATACGCAGTATTTT	CAVRPAGVKSDTQYF